Each of the 32 T cell receptor beta chains below was sequenced from the same sample in a study of shared clonotypes between healthy human individuals. Method: immunoSEQ multiplex PCR; TCRdb's copy keeps in-frame clones and lacks some. The top ten hold around 0.15% of the sample, which has about 2.4 million clones, around nine tenths seen once. Sequenced: naive CD4+ T cells sorted from blood. The subset here: CD45RA+ positively selected. The receptors shown here come from a man in his late teens or twenties in good health.

This clone has only a few counts. This chain connects TRBV29-1 to TRBJ1-4; D perhaps matches TRBD1 (5 bases). Germline V gives CDR1 SQVTM, CDR2 ANQGSEA. The CDR3 spans 12 residues. The germline V and J ends were trimmed by 6 bases and 4 bases, with 9 bases remaining between them. CDR3 DNA: TGCAGCGTAGGACACGGTAATGAAAAACTGTTTTTT. Protein sequence: CSVGHGNEKLFF.

The chain carries TRBV19 and TRBJ2-3; TRBD1 aligns across 8 bases. The V gene's germline CDR1 is LNHDA and CDR2 SQIVND (reference sequence). The V gene end was trimmed by 6 bases and the J gene end by 8 bases; junction bases not matched to a gene: 13. CDR3 size: 15 residues. The CDR3 nucleotides read TGTGCCAGTAGGTACCAGGGGCAGGGGGCAGGTACGCAGTATTTT. Protein: CASRYQGQGAGTQYF.

V gene TRBV2 combines with J gene TRBJ2-3; TRBD2 aligns across 8 bases. The CDR3 spans 13 residues. CDR1 and CDR2 from the germline V gene are SNHLY and FYNNEI. V lost 8 bases to trimming and J lost 6 bases; unmatched junction nucleotides: 7. The CDR3 DNA reads as TGTGCCAGCCTAGAGAGCGGGGGTGATACGCAGTATTTT. It is translated as CASLESGGDTQYF.

The table lists this clone with a few counts. This sequence joins TRBV12-5 and TRBJ1-5; D gene unclear. Trimming stripped 2 bases from V and 9 bases from J, with 14 bases between. The germline V gene encodes CDR1 LGHNT and CDR2 FRNRAP. The CDR3 extends over 14 amino acids. The CDR3 loop reads CASGLTRYSGPQHF. The CDR3 DNA follows: TGTGCTAGTGGTTTGACCCGATATTCCGGGCCCCAGCATTTT.

This clone was counted once. This chain connects TRBV6-4 to TRBJ1-6; D is ambiguous. The CDR3 spans 20 residues. Germline CDR1 and CDR2: MRHNA and SNTAGT. V gave up 4 bases and J gave up 0 bases, with 22 bases separating them. CDR3 nucleotide sequence: TGTGCCAGCAGTGTAAATCCTGTGCGGCCTGGCAGCTCCTATAATTCACCCCTCCACTTT. It encodes CASSVNPVRPGSSYNSPLHF.

This clone occurred a few times. Other nucleotide sequences in the sample specify the same CDR3. This chain uses TRBV6-5 with TRBJ1-1, with D possibly TRBD1 on 6 matching bases. Per germline, CDR1 MNHEY and CDR2 SVGAGI. CDR3 size: 15 residues. V lost 0 bases, J lost 0 bases, and 8 bases lay in between. Here the CDR3 DNA reads TGTGCCAGCAGTTACTCGACAGGCATGAACACTGAAGCTTTCTTT. This codes for CASSYSTGMNTEAFF.

On this clone itself: The same CDR3 arises from other DNA sequences in this sample as well. The CDR3 loop is CASGGHEQYF. The CDR3, as DNA: TGTGCCAGCGGGGGTCACGAGCAGTACTTC. This rearrangement joins TRBV2 to TRBJ2-7; D could derive from TRBD1 or TRBD2 (5 bases each). The germline V and J ends were trimmed by 8 bases and 5 bases, with 7 bases remaining between them. The CDR3 has 10 residues. Germline CDR1 reads SNHLY; CDR2 reads FYNNEI.

This clone occurred a few times. This chain joins TRBV11-2 and TRBJ1-1; a possible D gene is TRBD1 (5 bases). The germline V and J ends were trimmed by 1 base and 4 bases, with 13 bases remaining between them. CDR1 is SGHAT, CDR2 FQNNGV, per germline. This CDR3 comprises 15 residues. The CDR3 coding sequence is TGTGCCAGCAGCTTAGTAGCAGGGATGGGCACTGAAGCTTTCTTT. Protein sequence: CASSLVAGMGTEAFF.

The V call is TRBV10-3, the J call TRBJ2-1; the match to TRBD2 covers 7 bases. CDR3 length: 13 residues. Losses at the gene ends were 0 bases for V and 10 bases for J; bases not matched to a gene: 3. Germline V gives CDR1 ENHRY, CDR2 SYGVKD. The CDR3 loop reads CAISESTSPEQFF. DNA of the CDR3: TGTGCCATCAGTGAGTCGACTAGCCCCGAGCAGTTCTTC.

This rearrangement joins TRBV19 to TRBJ2-1; 7 positions match TRBD2. J gave up 0 bases and V 3 bases, and 8 bases lay outside the gene matches. Germline-derived CDR1 and CDR2 are LNHDA and SQIVND (reference sequence). The CDR3 is 17 amino acids. CDR3 nucleotide sequence: TGTGCCAGTAGTATTCGCACTAGCGCCTTCTCCTACAATGAGCAGTTCTTC. Its protein product is CASSIRTSAFSYNEQFF.

The chain joins TRBV6-1 to TRBJ2-3, with D possibly matching TRBD2 (6 bases). This CDR3 spans 14 amino acids. Trimming removed 8 bases from V and 2 bases from J, with 14 bases in between. The germline CDR1 and CDR2 sequences are MNHNS and SASEGT. In nucleotides, the CDR3 is TGTGCCAGCGGGGTGGGCGGGAACACAGATACGCAGTATTTT. This encodes CASGVGGNTDTQYF.

Written as DNA, the CDR3 is TGCACCAGCAGCCTCCGGGAGCGGGAGAACTCCTACGAGCAGTACTTC. Amino acids: CTSSLRERENSYEQYF. The chain recombines TRBV1 with TRBJ2-7; whether TRBD2, the table's D call, matches the DNA was not checked. TRBV1 is annotated as a pseudogene. This CDR3 region has 16 residues.

Only one count was recorded for this clone. V and J are TRBV9 and TRBJ2-2; the D call may be TRBD1 or TRBD2 (5 bases each). This CDR3 region has 17 residues. Germline V lookup: CDR1 SGDLS, CDR2 YYNGEE. V was trimmed by 2 bases and J by 0 bases, leaving 14 bases between them. CDR3 DNA: TGTGCCAGCAGCGTGTCGGGGCTAGCCACGAACACCGGGGAGCTGTTTTTT. Residues: CASSVSGLATNTGELFF. The variable domain in full, with the rest retrieved from reference TRBV9 and TRBJ2-2, is DSGVTQTPKHLITATGQRVTLRCSPRSGDLSVYWYQQSLDQGLQFLIQYYNGEERAKGNILERFSAQQFPDLHSELNLSSLELGDSALYFCASSVSGLATNTGELFFGEGSRLTVL.

This clone occurred once. The chain employs TRBV5-4 and TRBJ2-1, with TRBD1 identical over 9 bases. V lost 4 bases to trimming and J lost 14 bases; unmatched junction nucleotides: 19. CDR3 size: 16 residues. Germline V lookup: CDR1 SGHNT, CDR2 YYREEE (reference sequence). The CDR3 DNA reads TGTGCCAGCAGCCCTAGGGACAGGGTTTATGCAGGGGGGGAGTTCTTC. Translated, it gives CASSPRDRVYAGGEFF.

CDR3 loop: CASSESPGTSGTDTQYF. The CDR3, as DNA: TGTGCCAGCAGCGAGTCCCCGGGGACTAGCGGAACAGATACGCAGTATTTT. The chain is built from TRBV9 and TRBJ2-3, with 11 bases that match TRBD2. V lost 3 bases and J lost 3; bases outside the gene matches: 9. Germline CDR1 is SGDLS and CDR2 is YYNGEE. The CDR3 extends over 17 amino acids. Drawing the rest from reference TRBV9 and TRBJ2-3, the complete variable domain is DSGVTQTPKHLITATGQRVTLRCSPRSGDLSVYWYQQSLDQGLQFLIQYYNGEERAKGNILERFSAQQFPDLHSELNLSSLELGDSALYFCASSESPGTSGTDTQYFGPGTRLTVL.

Remarks on this clone: This same CDR3 is encoded by further DNA sequences in the sample. The chain employs TRBV5-1 and TRBJ2-3, with D hard to call. V lost 1 base to trimming and J lost 0 bases, with 6 bases between them. The CDR3 spans 14 residues. Germline lookup yields CDR1 SGHRS and CDR2 YFSETQ. CDR3 sequence: CASSLRTSTDTQYF. In nucleotides, the CDR3 is TGCGCCAGCAGCTTGAGAACTAGCACAGATACGCAGTATTTT.

The chain carries TRBV20-1 and TRBJ1-2; D remains unclear. Trimming took 6 bases from V and 5 from J, leaving 1 base between them. This CDR3 has 8 residues. Looked up from germline, CDR1 is DFQATT and CDR2 is SNEGSKA (reference sequence). CDR3 protein: CSAYGYTF. DNA of the CDR3: TGCAGTGCATATGGCTACACCTTC.

The chain has TRBV30 and TRBJ1-1; a weak D match, TRBD1 (6 bases). V lost 2 bases and J lost 3, with 16 bases in between. This CDR3 comprises 15 residues. Per the germline V gene, CDR1 is GTSNPN and CDR2 is SVGIG (reference sequence). CDR3 sequence: CAWSTAGGWDTEAFF. DNA of the CDR3: TGTGCCTGGAGTACAGCGGGGGGCTGGGACACTGAAGCTTTCTTT.

This clone has only one observation. CDR3 DNA: TGTGCCAGCAGCTTTAAAGGGTCGGGGACTGAAGCTTTCTTT. Its protein is CASSFKGSGTEAFF. The chain links TRBV7-2 to TRBJ1-1; D gene ambiguous. V shed 3 bases and J shed 5 bases, with 13 bases lying between them. The CDR3 runs to 14 residues. Germline V lookup: CDR1 SGHTA, CDR2 FQGNSA.

The table lists this clone with a few counts. V is TRBV5-6 and J is TRBJ1-2; 10 bases map to TRBD1. This CDR3 has 15 amino acids. The V and J ends lost 2 bases and 4 bases, in that order; junction bases with no gene match: 5. From germline, CDR1 is SGHDT and CDR2 YYEEEE. This CDR3 reads CASSLRDRGGYGYTF. The DNA of the CDR3 is TGTGCCAGCAGCTTACGGGACAGGGGTGGCTATGGCTACACCTTC.

The gene calls are TRBV27 and TRBJ1-1, with a possible D match to TRBD1 (5 bases). The ends were cut back, 8 bases at V and 8 bases at J, with 21 bases in the middle. The CDR3 sequence is 14 residues long. Germline V gene data show CDR1 as MNHEY and CDR2 as SMNVEV (reference sequence). CDR3 loop: CASSGAGRGVEAFF. DNA for the CDR3: TGTGCCAGCTCGGGCGCCGGACGGGGGGTGGAAGCTTTCTTT.

V usage is TRBV5-8 and J usage is TRBJ2-7, with 8 bases lining up with TRBD2. CDR1 is SGHTS and CDR2 is YDEGEE in the germline V gene. V trimming: 1 base; J trimming: 0 bases; junction bases outside the gene matches: 6. The CDR3 totals 16 residues. DNA for the CDR3: TGTGCCAGCAGCTTGTATAGCGGGAAGCTCTCCTACGAGCAGTACTTC. Its protein is CASSLYSGKLSYEQYF. Supplemented by reference TRBV5-8 and TRBJ2-7, the full variable domain reads EAGVTQSPTHLIKTRGQQATLRCSPISGHTSVYWYQQALGLGLQFLLWYDEGEERNRGNFPPRFSGRQFPNYSSELNVNALELEDSALYLCASSLYSGKLSYEQYFGPGTRLTVT.

This chain uses TRBV5-5 with TRBJ2-7; perhaps TRBD2 as D (6 bases). Between the trimmed V and J ends, which lost 0 bases and 6 bases, there was a span of 13 bases. The V gene's germline CDR1 is SGHKS and CDR2 YYEKEE (reference sequence). The CDR3 has 14 residues. CDR3 amino acids: CASSLEGLDFEQYF. The CDR3 DNA is TGTGCCAGCAGCTTGGAGGGACTGGATTTCGAGCAGTACTTC.

The chain combines TRBV5-6 with TRBJ2-5; 12 bases are a match to TRBD2. In germline, CDR1 is SGHDT, CDR2 YYEEEE. The CDR3 runs to 18 residues. Germline trimming cut 3 bases from V and 3 bases from J; bases unmatched to any gene: 12. CDR3 in DNA: TGTGCCAGCAGCTATAGGACTAGCGGGATGAGGATTGAAGAGACCCAGTACTTC. Its protein product is CASSYRTSGMRIEETQYF.

The chain combines TRBV10-3 with TRBJ1-2; D gene ambiguous. The CDR3 has 12 amino acids. The V end was cut by 11 bases, the J end by 4 bases, with 14 bases between. The germline CDR1 and CDR2 sequences are ENHRY and SYGVKD. CDR3 coding DNA: TGTGCCGCCGAACGACGCCTCTATGGCTACACCTTC. It translates to CAAERRLYGYTF.

The chain is built from TRBV10-3 and TRBJ1-1; possible D gene TRBD1, 6 bases. V lost 3 bases, J lost 1 base, and 15 bases lay in between. Looked up from germline, CDR1 is ENHRY and CDR2 is SYGVKD. This CDR3 region has 16 residues. CDR3: CAISDRDTGTNTEAFF. In nucleotides, the CDR3 is TGTGCCATCAGTGACCGGGACACCGGGACGAACACTGAAGCTTTCTTT.

The rearrangement links TRBV5-1 to TRBJ2-1; D tentatively reads TRBD1 or TRBD2 (6 bases each). Germline CDR1 reads SGHRS; CDR2 reads YFSETQ. V was pared by 0 bases and J by 8 bases, with 15 bases between. CDR3 length: 15 amino acids. For the CDR3, the DNA is TGCGCCAGCAGCTTGGTTTCCGGGGGCGTTGATGAGCAGTTCTTC. It translates to CASSLVSGGVDEQFF.

The chain has TRBV6-4 and TRBJ1-2, with D possibly TRBD1 on 5 matching bases. Germline V gene sequence: CDR1 MRHNA, CDR2 SNTAGT. The CDR3 spans 15 residues. Trimming left V 4 bases short and J 2 bases short, with 14 bases between. The CDR3 nucleotides read TGTGCCAGCAGTGCCGAACCTGGACAAAACTATGGCTACACCTTC. It codes for CASSAEPGQNYGYTF.

This sequence joins TRBV28 and TRBJ2-7, with a weak D call TRBD1 (6 bases). CDR1 MDHEN and CDR2 SYDVKM come from the germline V gene. V lost 8 bases, J lost 6 bases, and 23 bases lay in between. This CDR3 has 15 amino acids. The CDR3 sequence: CASLTSGQGSFEQYF. For the CDR3, the DNA is TGTGCCAGCCTGACCTCGGGCCAGGGGTCTTTCGAGCAGTACTTC.

Only a few counts were recorded for this clone. In DNA form, the CDR3 reads TGTGCCAGTAGTATGGAGGGGGCTAGCAATCAGCCCCAGCATTTT. Amino acids: CASSMEGASNQPQHF. The J gene is TRBJ1-5, the V gene TRBV19; 7 positions agree with TRBD1. The length of the CDR3 is 15 residues. Germline V gives CDR1 LNHDA, CDR2 SQIVND (reference sequence). The V segment lost 3 bases and the J segment 0 bases; nucleotides outside the gene matches: 2.

The chain has TRBV7-2 and TRBJ2-7; 11 bases map to TRBD2. Germline V gene lookup returns CDR1 SGHTA and CDR2 FQGNSA. V trimming: 5 bases; J trimming: 4 bases; junction bases outside the gene matches: 10. The CDR3 length is 16 residues. The CDR3 nucleotides read TGTGCCAGCAGCCCCGAGTCCGGGACTAGCGGATACGAGCAGTACTTC. It yields the protein CASSPESGTSGYEQYF.

The chain recombines TRBV10-3 with TRBJ2-5; 12 bases align to TRBD2. Trimming cost V 6 bases and J 4 bases; bases outside gene matches: 0. This CDR3 comprises 13 residues. Germline CDR1 ENHRY, CDR2 SYGVKD. CDR3 residues: CAIRGLAGETQYF. Here the CDR3 DNA reads TGTGCCATCAGGGGACTAGCGGGAGAGACCCAGTACTTC.